This T cell receptor beta chain comes out of a study of shared clonotypes between healthy human individuals. Clones were read by immunoSEQ multiplex PCR, and TCRdb kept only the in-frame ones, dropping some. The repertoire consists of around 500,000 clones, with 70% to 80% occurring once and the leading ten covering under 15%. The sequence came from a woman aged 40 to 55 in good health. Some clones in this sample may be carry-over from other donors' samples. Sample: PBMCs.

The CDR3 spells CASSPDTAGIYGYTF. CDR3 DNA: TGCGCCAGCAGCCCGGACACGGCCGGAATCTATGGCTACACCTTC. The chain has TRBV5-1 and TRBJ1-2; TRBD1 is a possible D gene (5 bases). Trimming took off 4 bases at V and 4 bases at J, with 17 bases between the two ends. The CDR3 totals 15 residues. Germline CDR1 and CDR2: SGHRS and YFSETQ.